This T cell receptor (beta chain) appears in the sequencing data of a study of CD4 T cells in relation to SARS-CoV-2 and coronaviruses. As regards this clone: Its antigen is as yet unknown.

Produced via immunoSEQ multiplex PCR; TCRdb's table is partial and in-frame only. The repertoire holds about 23,000 clones, with around 78% as singletons. Unexposed donor CD4+ T cells date from about 2011-2018, before the COVID-19 pandemic. CD4+ T cells were isolated from the cells after 10 days of culture. The CDR3 extends over 12 amino acids. Trimming at V came to 4 bases and at J to 5 bases, leaving 2 bases not matched to a gene. Germline-derived CDR1 and CDR2 are MNHEY and SVGAGI. The chain combines TRBV6-5 with TRBJ2-7, with TRBD2 matching over 7 bases. The specimen was CD4+ T cells from PBMCs, cultured in vitro. The clonotype was recovered from a human donor in good health. The CDR3, as DNA: TGTGCCAGCAGTTTCAGCGGGAACGAGCAGTACTTC. This encodes CASSFSGNEQYF.